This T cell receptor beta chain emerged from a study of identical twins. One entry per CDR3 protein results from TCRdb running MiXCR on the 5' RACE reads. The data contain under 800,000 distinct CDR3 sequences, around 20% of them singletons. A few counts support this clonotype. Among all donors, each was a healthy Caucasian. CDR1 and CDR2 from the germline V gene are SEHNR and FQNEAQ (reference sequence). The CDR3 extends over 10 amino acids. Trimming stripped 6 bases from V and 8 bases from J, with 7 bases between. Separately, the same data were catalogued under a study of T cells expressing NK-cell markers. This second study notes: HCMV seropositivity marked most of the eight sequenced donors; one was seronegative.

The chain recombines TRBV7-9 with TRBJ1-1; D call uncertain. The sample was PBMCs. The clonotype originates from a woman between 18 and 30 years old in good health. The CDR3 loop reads CASSRREAFF. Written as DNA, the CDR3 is TGTGCCAGCAGTAGGAGGGAAGCTTTCTTT.